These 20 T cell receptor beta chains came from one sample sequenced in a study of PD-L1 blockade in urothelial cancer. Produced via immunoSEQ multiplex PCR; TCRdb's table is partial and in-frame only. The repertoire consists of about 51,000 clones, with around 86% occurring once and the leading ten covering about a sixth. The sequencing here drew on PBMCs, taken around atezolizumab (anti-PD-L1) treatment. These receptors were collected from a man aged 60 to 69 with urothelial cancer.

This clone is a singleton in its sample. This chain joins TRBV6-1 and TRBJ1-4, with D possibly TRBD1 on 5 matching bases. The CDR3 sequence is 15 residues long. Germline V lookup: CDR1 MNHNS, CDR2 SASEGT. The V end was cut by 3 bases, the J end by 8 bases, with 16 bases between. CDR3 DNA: TGTGCCAGCAGTGATAGGGCCAGGGCTTTGGAAAAACTGTTTTTT. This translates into CASSDRARALEKLFF.

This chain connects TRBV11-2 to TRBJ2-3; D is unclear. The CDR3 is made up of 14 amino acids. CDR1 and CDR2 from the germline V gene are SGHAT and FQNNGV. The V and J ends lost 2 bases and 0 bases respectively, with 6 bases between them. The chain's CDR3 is CASSLKPSTDTQYF. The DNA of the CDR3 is TGTGCCAGCAGCTTAAAGCCTAGCACAGATACGCAGTATTTT.

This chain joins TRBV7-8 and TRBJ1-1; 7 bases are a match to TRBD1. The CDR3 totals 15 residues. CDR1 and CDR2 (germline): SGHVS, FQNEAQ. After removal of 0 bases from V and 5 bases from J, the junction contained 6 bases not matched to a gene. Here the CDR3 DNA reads TGTGCCAGCAGCTTAGCAGAGGGGGCTGGGACTGAAGCTTTCTTT. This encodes CASSLAEGAGTEAFF.

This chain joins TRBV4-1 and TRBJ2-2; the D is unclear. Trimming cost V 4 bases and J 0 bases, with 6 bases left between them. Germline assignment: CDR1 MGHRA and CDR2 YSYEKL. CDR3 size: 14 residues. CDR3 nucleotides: TGCGCCAGCAGCCCACTCGCGAACACCGGGGAGCTGTTTTTT. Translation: CASSPLANTGELFF.

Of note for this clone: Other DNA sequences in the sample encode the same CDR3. In DNA form, the CDR3 reads TGTGCCAGTAGCGGATATACAGGGGACAATCAGCCCCAGCATTTT. This gives the protein CASSGYTGDNQPQHF. J is TRBJ1-5 and V is TRBV2; TRBD1 matches 7 bases. From germline, CDR1 is SNHLY and CDR2 FYNNEI. The CDR3 is 15 residues long. J lost 3 bases, V lost 9 bases, and 11 bases had no gene match. Full variable domain (remainder filled in from reference TRBV2 and TRBJ1-5): EPEVTQTPSHQVTQMGQEVILRCVPISNHLYFYWYRQILGQKVEFLVSFYNNEISEKSEIFDDQFSVERPDGSNFTLKIRSTKLEDSAMYFCASSGYTGDNQPQHFGDGTRLSIL.

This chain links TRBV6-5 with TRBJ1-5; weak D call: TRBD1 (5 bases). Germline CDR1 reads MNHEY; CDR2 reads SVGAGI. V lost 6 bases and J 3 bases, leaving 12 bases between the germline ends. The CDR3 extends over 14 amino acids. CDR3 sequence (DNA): TGTGCCAGCAGCCTCAGGGCTTCCAATCAGCCCCAGCATTTT. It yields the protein CASSLRASNQPQHF.

CDR3 sequence: CASSPSDRVNTEAFF. CDR3 coding DNA: TGTGCCAGCAGCCCTTCCGACAGGGTGAACACTGAAGCTTTCTTT. The chain uses TRBV7-2 and TRBJ1-1; the match to TRBD1 covers 7 bases. V shed 5 bases and J 0 bases; nucleotides not matched to a gene: 6. CDR1 SGHTA and CDR2 FQGNSA come from the germline V gene. This CDR3 comprises 15 residues.

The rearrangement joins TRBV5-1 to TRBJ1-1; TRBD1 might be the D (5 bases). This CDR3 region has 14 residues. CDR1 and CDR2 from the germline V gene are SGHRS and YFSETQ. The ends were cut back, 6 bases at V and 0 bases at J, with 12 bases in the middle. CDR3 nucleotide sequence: TGCGCCAGCAAGTCCCAGGGCATGAACACTGAAGCTTTCTTT. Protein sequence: CASKSQGMNTEAFF.

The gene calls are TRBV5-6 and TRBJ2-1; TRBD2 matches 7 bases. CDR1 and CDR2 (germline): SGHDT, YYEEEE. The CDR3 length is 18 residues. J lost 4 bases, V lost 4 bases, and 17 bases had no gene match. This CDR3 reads CASSPWGGRVYEYNEQFF. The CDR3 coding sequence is TGTGCCAGCAGCCCCTGGGGGGGGAGGGTTTATGAGTACAATGAGCAGTTCTTC.

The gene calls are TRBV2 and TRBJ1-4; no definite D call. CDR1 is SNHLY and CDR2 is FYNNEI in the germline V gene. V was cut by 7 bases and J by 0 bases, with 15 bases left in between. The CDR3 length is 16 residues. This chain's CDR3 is CASTVRQAATNEKLFF. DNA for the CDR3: TGTGCCAGCACGGTTCGGCAGGCTGCAACTAATGAAAAACTGTTTTTT.

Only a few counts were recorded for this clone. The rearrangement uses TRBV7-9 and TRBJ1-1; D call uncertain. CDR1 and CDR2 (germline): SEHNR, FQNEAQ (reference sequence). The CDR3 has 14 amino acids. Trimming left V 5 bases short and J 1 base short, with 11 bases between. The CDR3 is CASSPVEGNTEAFF. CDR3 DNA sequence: TGTGCCAGCAGCCCCGTTGAGGGGAACACTGAAGCTTTCTTT.

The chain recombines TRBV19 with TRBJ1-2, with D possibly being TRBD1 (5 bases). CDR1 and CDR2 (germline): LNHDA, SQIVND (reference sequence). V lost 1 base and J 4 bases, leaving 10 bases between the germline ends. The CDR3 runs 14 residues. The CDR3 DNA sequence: TGTGCCAGTAGTATAGTGGTGCAGGGCTATGGCTACACCTTC. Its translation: CASSIVVQGYGYTF.

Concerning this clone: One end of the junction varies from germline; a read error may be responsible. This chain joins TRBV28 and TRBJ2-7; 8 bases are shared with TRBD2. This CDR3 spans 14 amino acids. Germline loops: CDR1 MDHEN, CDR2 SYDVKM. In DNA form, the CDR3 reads TGTGCCAGCAGAACTAGCGGACTCTCCCACGAGCAGTACTTC. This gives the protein CASRTSGLSHEQYF.

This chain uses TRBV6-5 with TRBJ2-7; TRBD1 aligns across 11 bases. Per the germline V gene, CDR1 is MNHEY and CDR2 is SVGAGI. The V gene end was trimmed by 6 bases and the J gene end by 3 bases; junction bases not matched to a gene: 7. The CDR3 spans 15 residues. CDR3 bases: TGTGCCAGCAGCTTGAGGACAGGGGGCGTCTACGAGCAGTACTTC. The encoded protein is CASSLRTGGVYEQYF.

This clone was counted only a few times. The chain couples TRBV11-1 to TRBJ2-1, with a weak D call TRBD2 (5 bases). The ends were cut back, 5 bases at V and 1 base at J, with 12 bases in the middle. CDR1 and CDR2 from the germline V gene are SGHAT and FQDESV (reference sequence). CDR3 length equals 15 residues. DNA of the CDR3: TGTGCCAGCAGCACAGCCGGGAATTCCTACAATGAGCAGTTCTTC. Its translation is CASSTAGNSYNEQFF.

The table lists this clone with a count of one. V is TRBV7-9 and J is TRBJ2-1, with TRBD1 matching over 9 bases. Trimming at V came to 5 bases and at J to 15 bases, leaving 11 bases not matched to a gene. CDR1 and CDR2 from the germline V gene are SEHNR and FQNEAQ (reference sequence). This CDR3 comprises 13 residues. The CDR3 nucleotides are TGTGCCAGCAGCCGAACCGGGACAGGGTTTTGGTTCTTC. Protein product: CASSRTGTGFWFF.

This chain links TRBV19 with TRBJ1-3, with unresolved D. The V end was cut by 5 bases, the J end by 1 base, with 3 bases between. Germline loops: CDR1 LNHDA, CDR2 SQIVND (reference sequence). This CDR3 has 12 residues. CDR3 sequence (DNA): TGTGCCAGTAGTTTATCTGGAAACACCATATATTTT. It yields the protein CASSLSGNTIYF.

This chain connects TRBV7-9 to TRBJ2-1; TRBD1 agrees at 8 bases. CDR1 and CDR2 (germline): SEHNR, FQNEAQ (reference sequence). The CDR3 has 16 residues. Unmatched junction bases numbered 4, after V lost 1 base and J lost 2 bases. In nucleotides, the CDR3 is TGTGCCAGCAGCTTAGGTCCGGGACAGGCCTACAATGAGCAGTTCTTC. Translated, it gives CASSLGPGQAYNEQFF.

CDR3 coding DNA: TGCGCCAGCAGCTCCCGCTACAGTAGCACAGATACGCAGTATTTT. It yields the protein CASSSRYSSTDTQYF. The gene calls are TRBV5-1 and TRBJ2-3; D is uncertain. The V end was cut by 3 bases, the J end by 0 bases, with 11 bases between. Per germline, CDR1 SGHRS and CDR2 YFSETQ. The CDR3 sequence is 15 residues long.

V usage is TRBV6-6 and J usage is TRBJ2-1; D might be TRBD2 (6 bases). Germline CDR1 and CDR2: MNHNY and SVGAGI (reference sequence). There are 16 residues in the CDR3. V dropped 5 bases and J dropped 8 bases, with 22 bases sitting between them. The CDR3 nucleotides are TGTGCCAGCAGTACCCCCCGTGGCGGGAAAACGGATGAGCAGTTCTTC. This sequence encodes CASSTPRGGKTDEQFF.